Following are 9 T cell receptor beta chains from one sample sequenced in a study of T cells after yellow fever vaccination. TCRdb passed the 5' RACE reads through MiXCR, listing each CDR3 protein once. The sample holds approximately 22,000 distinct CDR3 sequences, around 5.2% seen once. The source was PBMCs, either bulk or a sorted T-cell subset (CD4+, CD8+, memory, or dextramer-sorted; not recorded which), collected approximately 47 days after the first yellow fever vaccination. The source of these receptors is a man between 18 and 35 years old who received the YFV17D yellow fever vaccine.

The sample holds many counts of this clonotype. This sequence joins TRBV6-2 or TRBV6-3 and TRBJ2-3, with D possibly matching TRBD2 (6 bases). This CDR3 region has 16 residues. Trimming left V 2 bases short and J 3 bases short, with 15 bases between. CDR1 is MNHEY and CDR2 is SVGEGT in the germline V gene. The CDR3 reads CASSYPGLRGTDTQYF. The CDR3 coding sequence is TGTGCCAGCAGTTACCCGGGACTCCGAGGTACAGATACGCAGTATTTT.

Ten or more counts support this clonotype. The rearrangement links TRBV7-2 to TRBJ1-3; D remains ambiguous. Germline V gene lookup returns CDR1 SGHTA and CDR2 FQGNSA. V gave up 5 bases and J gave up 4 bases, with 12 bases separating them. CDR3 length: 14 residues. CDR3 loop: CASSLYGVGNTIYF. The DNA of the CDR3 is TGTGCCAGCAGCCTATATGGGGTCGGAAACACCATATATTTT.

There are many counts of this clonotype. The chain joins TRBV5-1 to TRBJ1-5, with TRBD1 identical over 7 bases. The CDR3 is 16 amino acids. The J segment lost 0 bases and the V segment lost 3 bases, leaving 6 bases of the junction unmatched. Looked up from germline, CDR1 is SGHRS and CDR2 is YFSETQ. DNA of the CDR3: TGCGCCAGCAGCTCCGGACAGGTGGGTAGCAATCAGCCCCAGCATTTT. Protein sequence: CASSSGQVGSNQPQHF.

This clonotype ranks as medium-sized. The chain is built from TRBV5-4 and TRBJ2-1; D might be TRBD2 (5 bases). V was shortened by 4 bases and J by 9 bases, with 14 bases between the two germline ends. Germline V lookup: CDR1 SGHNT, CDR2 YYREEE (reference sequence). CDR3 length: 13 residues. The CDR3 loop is CASSGDYPSEQFF. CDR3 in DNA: TGTGCCAGCAGCGGAGACTATCCGAGTGAGCAGTTCTTC.

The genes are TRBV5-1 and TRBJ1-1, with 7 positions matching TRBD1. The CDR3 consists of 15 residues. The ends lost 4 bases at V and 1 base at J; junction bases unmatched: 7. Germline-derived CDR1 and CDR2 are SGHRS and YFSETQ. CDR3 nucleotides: TGCGCCAGCAGCCCAGGATGGACAGGGAACACTGAAGCTTTCTTT. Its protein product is CASSPGWTGNTEAFF.

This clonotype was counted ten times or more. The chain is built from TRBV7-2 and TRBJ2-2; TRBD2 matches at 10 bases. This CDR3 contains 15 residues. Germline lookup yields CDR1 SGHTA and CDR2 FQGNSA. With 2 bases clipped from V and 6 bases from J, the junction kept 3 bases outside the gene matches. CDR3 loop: CASSLKAGGPGELFF. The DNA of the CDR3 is TGTGCCAGCAGCTTAAAAGCGGGGGGGCCCGGGGAGCTGTTTTTT. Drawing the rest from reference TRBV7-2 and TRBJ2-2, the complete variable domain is GAGVSQSPSNKVTEKGKDVELRCDPISGHTALYWYRQSLGQGLEFLIYFQGNSAPDKSGLPSDRFSAERTGGSVSTLTIQRTQQEDSAVYLCASSLKAGGPGELFFGEGSRLTVL.

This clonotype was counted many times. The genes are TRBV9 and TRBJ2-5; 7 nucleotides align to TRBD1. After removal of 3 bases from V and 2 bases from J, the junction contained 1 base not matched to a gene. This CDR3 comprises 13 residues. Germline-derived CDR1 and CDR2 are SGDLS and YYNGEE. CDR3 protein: CASSEQGQETQYF. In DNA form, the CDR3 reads TGTGCCAGCAGCGAACAGGGGCAAGAGACCCAGTACTTC.

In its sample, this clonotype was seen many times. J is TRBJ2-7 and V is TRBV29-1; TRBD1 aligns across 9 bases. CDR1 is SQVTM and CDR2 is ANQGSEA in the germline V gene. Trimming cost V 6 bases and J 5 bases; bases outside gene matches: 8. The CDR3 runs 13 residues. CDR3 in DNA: TGCAGCGTAGAGGGGACAGGGCTCCACGAGCAGTACTTC. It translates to CSVEGTGLHEQYF.

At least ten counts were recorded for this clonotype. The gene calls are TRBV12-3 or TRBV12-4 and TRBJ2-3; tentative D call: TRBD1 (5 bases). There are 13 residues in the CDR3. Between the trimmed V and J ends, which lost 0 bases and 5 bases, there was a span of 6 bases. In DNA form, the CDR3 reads TGTGCCAGCAGTTTAGCAGGGGTAGATACGCAGTATTTT. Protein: CASSLAGVDTQYF.